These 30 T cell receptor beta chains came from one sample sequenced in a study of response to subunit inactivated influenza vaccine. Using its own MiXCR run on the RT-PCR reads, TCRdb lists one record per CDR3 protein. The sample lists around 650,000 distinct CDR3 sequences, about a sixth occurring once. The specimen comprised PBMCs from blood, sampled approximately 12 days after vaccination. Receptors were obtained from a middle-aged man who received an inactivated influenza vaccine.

Here the CDR3 reads CSARSGFPQYF. The CDR3 DNA follows: TGCAGTGCTAGATCAGGGTTTCCGCAGTATTTT. This chain uses TRBV20-1 with TRBJ2-3, with D perhaps TRBD1 (5 bases). V lost 2 bases and J 10 bases, leaving 10 bases between the germline ends. This CDR3 has 11 residues. Germline V CDR1 and CDR2: DFQATT, SNEGSKA (reference sequence).

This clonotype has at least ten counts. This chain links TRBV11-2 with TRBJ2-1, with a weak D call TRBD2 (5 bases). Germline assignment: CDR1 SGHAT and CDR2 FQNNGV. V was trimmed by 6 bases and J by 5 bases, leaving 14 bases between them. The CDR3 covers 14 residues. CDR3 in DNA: TGTGCCAGCAGGAAGACTACCACCGACAATGAGCAGTTCTTC. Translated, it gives CASRKTTTDNEQFF.

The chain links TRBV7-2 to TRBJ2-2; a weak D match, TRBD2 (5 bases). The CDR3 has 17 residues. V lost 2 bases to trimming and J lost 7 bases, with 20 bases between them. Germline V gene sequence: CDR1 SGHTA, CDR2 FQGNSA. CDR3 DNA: TGTGCCAGCAGCTTAAGAAGGAGAGAGGGTTCGAACGGGGAGCTGTTTTTT. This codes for CASSLRRREGSNGELFF.

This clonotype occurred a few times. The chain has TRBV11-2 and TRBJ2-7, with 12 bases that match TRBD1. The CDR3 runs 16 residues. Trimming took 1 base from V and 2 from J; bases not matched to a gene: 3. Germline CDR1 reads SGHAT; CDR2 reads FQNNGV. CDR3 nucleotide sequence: TGTGCCAGCAGCTTAGTAGGGACAGGGGGCCCCTACGAGCAGTACTTC. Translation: CASSLVGTGGPYEQYF.

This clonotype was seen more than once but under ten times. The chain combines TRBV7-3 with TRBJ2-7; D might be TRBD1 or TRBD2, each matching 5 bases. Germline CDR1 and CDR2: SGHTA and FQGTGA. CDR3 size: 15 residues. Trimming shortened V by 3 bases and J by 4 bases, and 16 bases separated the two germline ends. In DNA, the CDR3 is TGTGCCAGCAGCTTCGGGACCAGCCCCCCTTACGAGCAGTACTTC. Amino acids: CASSFGTSPPYEQYF.

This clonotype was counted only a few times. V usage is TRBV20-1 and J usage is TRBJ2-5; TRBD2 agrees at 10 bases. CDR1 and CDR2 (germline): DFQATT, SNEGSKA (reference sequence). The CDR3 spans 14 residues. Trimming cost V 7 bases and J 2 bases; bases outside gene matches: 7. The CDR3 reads CSVVGTSDQETQYF. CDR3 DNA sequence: TGCAGTGTAGTCGGGACTAGCGATCAAGAGACCCAGTACTTC.

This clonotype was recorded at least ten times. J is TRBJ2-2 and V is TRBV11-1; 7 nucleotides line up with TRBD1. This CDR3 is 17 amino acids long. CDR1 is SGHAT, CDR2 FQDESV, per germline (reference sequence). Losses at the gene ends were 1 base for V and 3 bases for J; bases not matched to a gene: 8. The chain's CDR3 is CASSLGATGFDTGELFF. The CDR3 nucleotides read TGTGCCAGCAGCTTAGGAGCGACAGGGTTCGACACCGGGGAGCTGTTTTTT.

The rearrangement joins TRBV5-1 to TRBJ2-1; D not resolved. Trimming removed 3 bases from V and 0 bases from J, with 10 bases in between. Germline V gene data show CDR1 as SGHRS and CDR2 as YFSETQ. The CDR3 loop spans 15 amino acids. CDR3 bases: TGCGCCAGCAGCTGGGATGTGAGCTCCTACAATGAGCAGTTCTTC. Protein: CASSWDVSSYNEQFF.

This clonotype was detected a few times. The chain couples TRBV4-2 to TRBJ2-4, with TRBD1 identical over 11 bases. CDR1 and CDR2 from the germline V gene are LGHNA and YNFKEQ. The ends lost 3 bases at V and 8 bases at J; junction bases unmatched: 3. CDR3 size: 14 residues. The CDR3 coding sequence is TGTGCCAGCAGCCAGGACAGGGGGCAGGACATTCAGTACTTC. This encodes CASSQDRGQDIQYF.

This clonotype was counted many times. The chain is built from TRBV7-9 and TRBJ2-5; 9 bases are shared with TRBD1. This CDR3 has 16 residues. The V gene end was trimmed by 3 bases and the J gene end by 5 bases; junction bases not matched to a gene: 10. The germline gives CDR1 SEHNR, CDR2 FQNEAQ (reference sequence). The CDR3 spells CASSFGQGLNRETQYF. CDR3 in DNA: TGTGCCAGCAGCTTCGGACAGGGGTTGAATCGGGAGACCCAGTACTTC.

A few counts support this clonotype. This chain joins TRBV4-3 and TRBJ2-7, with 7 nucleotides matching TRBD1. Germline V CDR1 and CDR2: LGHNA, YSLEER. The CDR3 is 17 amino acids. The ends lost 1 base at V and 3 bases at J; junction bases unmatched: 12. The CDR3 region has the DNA TGCGCCAGCAGCCAAGGTTGGGGCCCAGGGGGAGTCTACGAGCAGTACTTC. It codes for CASSQGWGPGGVYEQYF.

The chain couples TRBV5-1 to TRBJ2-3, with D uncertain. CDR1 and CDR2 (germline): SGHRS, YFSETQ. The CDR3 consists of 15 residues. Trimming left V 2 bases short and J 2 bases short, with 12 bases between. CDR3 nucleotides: TGCGCCAGCAGCTTAAGCCTATCCCTCACAGATACGCAGTATTTT. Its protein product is CASSLSLSLTDTQYF. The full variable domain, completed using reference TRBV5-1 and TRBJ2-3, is KAGVTQTPRYLIKTRGQQVTLSCSPISGHRSVSWYQQTPGQGLQFLFEYFSETQRNKGNFPGRFSGRQFSNSRSEMNVSTLELGDSALYLCASSLSLSLTDTQYFGPGTRLTVL.

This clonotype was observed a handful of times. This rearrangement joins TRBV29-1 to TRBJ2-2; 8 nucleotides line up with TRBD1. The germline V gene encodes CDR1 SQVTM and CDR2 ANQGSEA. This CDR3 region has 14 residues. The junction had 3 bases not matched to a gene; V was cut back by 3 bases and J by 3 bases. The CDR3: CSVDLTGDTGELFF. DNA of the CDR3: TGCAGCGTTGATTTGACAGGGGACACCGGGGAGCTGTTTTTT.

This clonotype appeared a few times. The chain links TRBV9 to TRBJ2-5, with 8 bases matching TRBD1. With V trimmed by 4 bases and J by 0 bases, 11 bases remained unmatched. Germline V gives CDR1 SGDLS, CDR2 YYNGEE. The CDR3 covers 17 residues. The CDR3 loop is CASSPKTGQAYQETQYF. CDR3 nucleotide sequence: TGTGCCAGCAGCCCAAAGACGGGACAGGCCTACCAAGAGACCCAGTACTTC.

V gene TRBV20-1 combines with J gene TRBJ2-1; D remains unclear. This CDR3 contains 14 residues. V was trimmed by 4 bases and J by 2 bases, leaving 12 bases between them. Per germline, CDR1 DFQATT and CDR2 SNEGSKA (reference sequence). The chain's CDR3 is CSATGRTPYNEQFF. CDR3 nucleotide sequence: TGCAGTGCTACCGGGCGGACCCCCTACAATGAGCAGTTCTTC.

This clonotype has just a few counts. CDR3 protein: CASSVVGTGDPHEQYF. CDR3 DNA sequence: TGTGCCAGCAGCGTAGTAGGGACAGGGGACCCCCACGAGCAGTACTTC. The V call is TRBV9, the J call TRBJ2-7, with TRBD1 matching over 10 bases. This CDR3 spans 16 amino acids. Losses at the gene ends were 0 bases for V and 5 bases for J; bases not matched to a gene: 8. The germline gives CDR1 SGDLS, CDR2 YYNGEE.

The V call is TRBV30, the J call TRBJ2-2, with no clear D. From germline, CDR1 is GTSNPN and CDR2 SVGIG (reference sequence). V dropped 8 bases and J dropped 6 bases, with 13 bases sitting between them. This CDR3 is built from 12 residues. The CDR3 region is CAGVLPPGELFF. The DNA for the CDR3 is TGTGCCGGGGTCCTTCCCCCCGGGGAGCTGTTTTTT.

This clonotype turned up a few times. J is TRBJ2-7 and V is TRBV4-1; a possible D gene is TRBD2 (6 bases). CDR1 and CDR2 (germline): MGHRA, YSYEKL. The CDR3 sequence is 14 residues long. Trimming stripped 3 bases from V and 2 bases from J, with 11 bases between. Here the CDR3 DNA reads TGCGCCAGCAGCCAGCGGGACGGAACCTACGAGCAGTACTTC. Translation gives CASSQRDGTYEQYF.

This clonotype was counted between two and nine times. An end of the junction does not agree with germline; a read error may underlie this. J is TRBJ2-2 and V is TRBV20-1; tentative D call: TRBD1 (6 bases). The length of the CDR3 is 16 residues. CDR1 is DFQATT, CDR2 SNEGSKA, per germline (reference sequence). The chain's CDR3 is CCARITGKTNTGELFF. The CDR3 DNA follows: TGCTGTGCTAGAATAACAGGGAAAACGAACACCGGGGAGCTGTTTTTT.

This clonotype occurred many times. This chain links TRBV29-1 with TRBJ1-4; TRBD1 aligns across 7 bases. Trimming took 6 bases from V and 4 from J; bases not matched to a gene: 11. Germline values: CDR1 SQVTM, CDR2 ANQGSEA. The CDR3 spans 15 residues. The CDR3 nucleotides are TGCAGCGTCAAACGGGGGACAGACCATAATGAAAAACTGTTTTTT. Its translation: CSVKRGTDHNEKLFF. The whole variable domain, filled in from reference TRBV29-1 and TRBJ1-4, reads SAVISQKPSRDICQRGTSLTIQCQVDSQVTMMFWYRQQPGQSLTLIATANQGSEATYESGFVIDKFPISRPNLTFSTLTVSNMSPEDSSIYLCSVKRGTDHNEKLFFGSGTQLSVL.

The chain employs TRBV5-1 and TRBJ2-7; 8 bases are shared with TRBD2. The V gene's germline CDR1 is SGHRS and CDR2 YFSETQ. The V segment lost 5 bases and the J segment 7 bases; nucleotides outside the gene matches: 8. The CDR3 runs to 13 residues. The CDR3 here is CASRRGVEEEQYF. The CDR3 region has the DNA TGCGCCAGCAGGCGGGGGGTGGAGGAAGAGCAGTACTTC.

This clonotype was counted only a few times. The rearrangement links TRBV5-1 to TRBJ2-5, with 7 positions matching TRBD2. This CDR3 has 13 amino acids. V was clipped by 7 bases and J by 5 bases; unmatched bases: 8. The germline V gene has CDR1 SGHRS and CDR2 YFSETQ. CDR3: CASQRRERETQYF. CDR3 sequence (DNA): TGCGCCAGCCAAAGGCGGGAGAGGGAGACCCAGTACTTC.

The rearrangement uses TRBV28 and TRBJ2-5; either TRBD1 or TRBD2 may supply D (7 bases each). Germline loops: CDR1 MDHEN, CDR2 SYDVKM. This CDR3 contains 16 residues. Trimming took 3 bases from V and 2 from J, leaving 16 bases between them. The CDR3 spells CASSLGGGVSQETQYF. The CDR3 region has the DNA TGTGCCAGCAGTTTGGGAGGGGGCGTCTCTCAAGAGACCCAGTACTTC.

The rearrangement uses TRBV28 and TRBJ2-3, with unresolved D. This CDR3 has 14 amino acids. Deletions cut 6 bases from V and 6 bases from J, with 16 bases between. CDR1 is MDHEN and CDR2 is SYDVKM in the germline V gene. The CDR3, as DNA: TGTGCCAGCAGCTCACAGCCCGTAAGGGATACGCAGTATTTT. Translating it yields CASSSQPVRDTQYF.

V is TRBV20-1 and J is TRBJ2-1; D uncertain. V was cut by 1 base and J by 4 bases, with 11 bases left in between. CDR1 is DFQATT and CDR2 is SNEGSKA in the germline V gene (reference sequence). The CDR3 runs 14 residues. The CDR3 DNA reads TGCAGTGCTAGAGTCTACTCTCATTACAATGAGCAGTTCTTC. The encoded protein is CSARVYSHYNEQFF.

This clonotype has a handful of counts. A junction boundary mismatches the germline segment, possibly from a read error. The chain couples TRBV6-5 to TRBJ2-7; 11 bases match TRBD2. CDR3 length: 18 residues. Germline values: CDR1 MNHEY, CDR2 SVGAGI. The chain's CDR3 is CAISYYGGTSGPLDEQYF. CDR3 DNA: TGTGCCATCAGTTACTACGGAGGGACTAGCGGACCCTTAGACGAGCAGTACTTC.

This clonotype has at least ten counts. CDR3 protein: CASSLLRAGVFDEQFF. The CDR3 DNA sequence: TGTGCCAGCAGCTTATTACGAGCGGGAGTATTCGATGAGCAGTTCTTC. The chain carries TRBV7-9 and TRBJ2-1; 8 nucleotides agree with TRBD2. V trimming: 2 bases; J trimming: 8 bases; junction bases outside the gene matches: 11. Germline-derived CDR1 and CDR2 are SEHNR and FQNEAQ (reference sequence). The CDR3 runs to 16 residues.

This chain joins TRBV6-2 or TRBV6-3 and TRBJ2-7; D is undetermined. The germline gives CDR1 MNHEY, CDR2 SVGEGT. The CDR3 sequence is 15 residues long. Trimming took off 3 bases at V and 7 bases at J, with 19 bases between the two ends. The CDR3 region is CASSYNGFQGREQYF. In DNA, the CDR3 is TGTGCCAGCAGTTATAACGGGTTTCAAGGTCGGGAGCAGTACTTC.

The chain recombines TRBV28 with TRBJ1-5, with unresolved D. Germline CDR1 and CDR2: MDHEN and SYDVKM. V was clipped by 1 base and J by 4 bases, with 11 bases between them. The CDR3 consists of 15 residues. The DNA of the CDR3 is TGTGCCAGCAGTTTATCCCGGCAGAGAAATCAGCCCCAGCATTTT. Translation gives CASSLSRQRNQPQHF.

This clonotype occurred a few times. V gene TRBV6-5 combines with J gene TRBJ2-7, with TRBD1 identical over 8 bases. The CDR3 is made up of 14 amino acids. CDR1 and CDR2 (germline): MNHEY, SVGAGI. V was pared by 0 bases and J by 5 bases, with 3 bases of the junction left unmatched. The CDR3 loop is CASSYSPGGHEQYF. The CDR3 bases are TGTGCCAGCAGTTACTCCCCAGGGGGCCACGAGCAGTACTTC.